This record covers a single T cell receptor (beta chain). Its target antigen remains unknown. Qualities for individual bases were not recorded, and no much larger clone is one base off. The sample is drawn from a study of blood T cell repertoires in COVID-19 (dated by TCRdb to 2018 to 2021). Turning to the overall study: Samples covering the acute and convalescent phases of COVID-19 were provided by collaborators in the United States, Italy and Spain. The material from the prospective study consisted of cDNA or gDNA derived from T cells, B-cell-depleted T cells, or PBMCs. Deeply sampled blood TCRbeta repertoires from subjects exposed to, actively infected with, or recovered from COVID-19 were included in the dataset. A freely available public database, intended as a resource for researchers studying the immune response to SARS-CoV-2, is where the repertoires were released. The samples were drawn from two sources: the first 160 participants of the ongoing ImmuneRACE study, and fewer than 1,500 subjects contributed by 6 global collaborators. Nearly every sample came with metadata listing a de-identified subject ID, COVID-19 status, age in years and sex. Where available, HLA class I and class II types were obtained from metadata supplied by the sample provider rather than from assay-based typing.

Overall study outcomes, separate from this receptor: The amount of clinical and demographic metadata varied by source and participant and was provided uncurated.

Enrolling through a virtual design, the prospective study's participants ranged in age from roughly 18 to 89 years and lived across around 25 United States geographic areas. Cohort assignment in the prospective study relied on participant-reported clinical history from a screening survey and a study questionnaire. Recovered participants in ImmuneRACE Cohort 3 were defined by two consecutive negative NP/OP PCR tests, clearance by a healthcare professional, or resolution of symptoms. Mobile phlebotomists in the prospective study collected whole blood, serum and a nasopharyngeal or oropharyngeal swab from every participant. Prospective study participants could optionally give additional blood draws and questionnaires over a roughly two-month period. Prospective study blood samples were shipped either frozen or at room temperature before DNA extraction. TCRbeta CDR3 regions were amplified from genomic DNA using the immunoSEQ Assay, a bias-controlled multiplex PCR. Under the source paper's analysis protocol: Nucleated cell counts per sample were estimated from amplification of reference gene primers within the assay. Sequence reads were collapsed and filtered to measure the absolute abundance of every unique TCRbeta CDR3 rearrangement. For each sample, productive Simpson clonality was calculated as the square root of Simpson's diversity index over productive rearrangements. The clones in this table, taken by TCRdb from immuneACCESS, are in-frame only. Not every clone is retained; where verified, under half of the shortfall comes from an unresolved V gene, and the cause of the rest is unknown. V, J and clone size were drawn from that table, and D and trimming were deduced from the DNA. The sample data list roughly 330,000 clones, and over 75% of these were observed just once. About 10% of the sample lies in the top ten.

The sequence came from a woman aged 18 to 35 who had recovered from COVID-19. Material for sequencing was PBMCs or T cells enriched from blood (not recorded which).

This receptor carries the CDR3 CASSGGLAGRTSTDTQYF. In nucleotides, the sequence is TGCGCCAGCAGCGGGGGACTAGCGGGGCGGACTAGCACAGATACGCAGTATTTT. The chain is assembled from TRBV5-1 and TRBJ2-3, and TRBD2 matches 13 of the central bases. The germline V gene gives CDR1 as SGHRS and CDR2 as YFSETQ. From its cysteine to its phenylalanine, the CDR3 spans 18 amino acids. The DNA shown is the 54-base CDR3, in frame from base 1. Trimming accounts for 4 bases at V and 0 bases at J, while the number of junction bases matched to no gene is 8.